This TCR beta chain derives from a study of OX40 agonist ivuxolimab in advanced cancers. Study at large: Every 2 weeks, ivuxolimab was infused into the patients intravenously at between 0.01 and 10 mg/kg.

This CDR3 is 14 amino acids long. CDR1 and CDR2 from the germline V gene are MNHEY and SMNVEV (reference sequence). V lost 5 bases and J lost 4; bases outside the gene matches: 7. Some clones are missing from TCRdb's copy, which holds only in-frame ones; the method was immunoSEQ multiplex PCR. Of 87,000 or so clones in the sample, roughly 88% were seen once. The clonotype was recovered from an adult with an advanced solid tumor such as melanoma, head and neck, liver or kidney cancer. The sample was CD4+ or CD8+ T cells sorted from blood, taken in a trial of the OX40 agonist ivuxolimab. The V call is TRBV27, the J call TRBJ2-5, with TRBD1 matching over 7 bases. In nucleotides, the CDR3 is TGTGCCAGCAGTCCGACCAACAGGGGAGAGACCCAGTACTTC. Translation gives CASSPTNRGETQYF.